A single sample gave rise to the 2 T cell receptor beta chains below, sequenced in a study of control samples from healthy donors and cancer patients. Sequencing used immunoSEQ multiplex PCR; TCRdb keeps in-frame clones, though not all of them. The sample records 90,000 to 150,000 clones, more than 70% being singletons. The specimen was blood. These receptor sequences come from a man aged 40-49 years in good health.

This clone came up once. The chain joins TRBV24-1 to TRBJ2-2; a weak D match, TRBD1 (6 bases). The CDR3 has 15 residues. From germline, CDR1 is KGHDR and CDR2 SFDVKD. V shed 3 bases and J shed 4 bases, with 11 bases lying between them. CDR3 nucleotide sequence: TGTGCCACCAGTGATCCAGGGGCTGGCACCGGGGAGCTGTTTTTT. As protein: CATSDPGAGTGELFF.

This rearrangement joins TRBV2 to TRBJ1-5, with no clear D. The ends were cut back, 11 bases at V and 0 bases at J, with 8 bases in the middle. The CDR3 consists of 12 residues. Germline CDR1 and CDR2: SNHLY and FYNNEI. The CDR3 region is CASQHSNQPQHF. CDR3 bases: TGTGCCTCTCAGCATAGCAATCAGCCCCAGCATTTT. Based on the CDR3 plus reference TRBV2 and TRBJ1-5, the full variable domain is EPEVTQTPSHQVTQMGQEVILRCVPISNHLYFYWYRQILGQKVEFLVSFYNNEISEKSEIFDDQFSVERPDGSNFTLKIRSTKLEDSAMYFCASQHSNQPQHFGDGTRLSIL.